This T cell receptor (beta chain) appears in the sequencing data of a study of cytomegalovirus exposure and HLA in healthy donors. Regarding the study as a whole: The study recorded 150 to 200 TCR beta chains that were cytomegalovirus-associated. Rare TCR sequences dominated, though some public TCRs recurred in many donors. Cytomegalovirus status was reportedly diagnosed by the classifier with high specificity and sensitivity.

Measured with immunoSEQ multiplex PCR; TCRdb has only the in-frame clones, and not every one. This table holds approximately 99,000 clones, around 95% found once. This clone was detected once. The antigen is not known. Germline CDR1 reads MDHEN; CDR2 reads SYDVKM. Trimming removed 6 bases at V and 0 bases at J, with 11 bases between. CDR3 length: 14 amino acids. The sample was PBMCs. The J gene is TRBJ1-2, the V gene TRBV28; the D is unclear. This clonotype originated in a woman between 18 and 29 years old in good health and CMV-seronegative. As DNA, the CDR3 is TGTGCCAGCAGCCCCCCCGGGGCTAACTATGGCTACACCTTC. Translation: CASSPPGANYGYTF.